This entry concerns a single T cell receptor (beta chain). Its target is not known. This sample stems from a study of blood T cells in healthy people across ages. Study as a whole: About one barcoded beta molecule per two T cells was captured by template switching.

This CDR3 is built from 14 residues. V lost 0 bases to trimming and J lost 2 bases, with 8 bases between them. Germline V gene lookup returns CDR1 LGHDT and CDR2 YNNKEL (reference sequence). Study results and limitations: Estimated diversity, derived from one million T cells, was regarded as an underestimate.

In terms of origin and age, donors were healthy Caucasian individuals from Russia aged roughly 6 to 95. Per sample, at least 6 micrograms of total RNA were extracted. A J-beta primer mix and a sample-barcoded 5' primer were used in a second PCR of about 7 to 12 cycles. TCRdb ran MiXCR on the 5' RACE reads and lists one entry per CDR3 protein. The sample records about 680,000 distinct CDR3 sequences, over 45% being singletons. Specimen: blood. This rearrangement joins TRBV3-1 to TRBJ2-7; D call uncertain. The origin of this receptor is a woman aged 60-75 years in good health. CDR3 in DNA: TGTGCCAGCAGCCAAGAAATCGCGGCCTACGAGCAGTACTTC. Protein product: CASSQEIAAYEQYF.